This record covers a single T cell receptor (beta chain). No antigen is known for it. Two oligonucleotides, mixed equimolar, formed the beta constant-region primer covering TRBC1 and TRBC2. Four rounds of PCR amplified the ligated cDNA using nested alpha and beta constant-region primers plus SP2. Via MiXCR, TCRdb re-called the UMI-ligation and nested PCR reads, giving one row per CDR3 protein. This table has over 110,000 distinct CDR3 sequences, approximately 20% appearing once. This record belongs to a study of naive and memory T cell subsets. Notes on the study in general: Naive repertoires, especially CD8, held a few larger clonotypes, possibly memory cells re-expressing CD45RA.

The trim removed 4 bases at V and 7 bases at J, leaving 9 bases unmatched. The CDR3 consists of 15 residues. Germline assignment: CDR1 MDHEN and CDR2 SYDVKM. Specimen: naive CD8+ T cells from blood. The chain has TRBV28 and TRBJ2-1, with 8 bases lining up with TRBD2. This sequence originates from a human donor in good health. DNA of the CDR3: TGTGCCAGCAGTTCGAAGCGGGAGTGGGGGAATGAGCAGTTCTTC. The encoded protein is CASSSKREWGNEQFF.